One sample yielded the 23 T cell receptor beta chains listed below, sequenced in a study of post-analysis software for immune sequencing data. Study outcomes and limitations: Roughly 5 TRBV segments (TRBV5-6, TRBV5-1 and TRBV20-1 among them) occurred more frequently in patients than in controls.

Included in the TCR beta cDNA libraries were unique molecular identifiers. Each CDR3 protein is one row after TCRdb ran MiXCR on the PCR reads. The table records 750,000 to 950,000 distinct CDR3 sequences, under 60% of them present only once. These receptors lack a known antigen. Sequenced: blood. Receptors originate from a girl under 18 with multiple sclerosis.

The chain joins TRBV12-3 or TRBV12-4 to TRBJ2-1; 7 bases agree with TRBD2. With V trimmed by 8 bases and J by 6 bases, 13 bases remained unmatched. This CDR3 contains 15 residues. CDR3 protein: CASGLTTTSPNEQFF. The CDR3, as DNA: TGTGCCAGCGGGCTTACGACGACTAGCCCCAATGAGCAGTTCTTC.

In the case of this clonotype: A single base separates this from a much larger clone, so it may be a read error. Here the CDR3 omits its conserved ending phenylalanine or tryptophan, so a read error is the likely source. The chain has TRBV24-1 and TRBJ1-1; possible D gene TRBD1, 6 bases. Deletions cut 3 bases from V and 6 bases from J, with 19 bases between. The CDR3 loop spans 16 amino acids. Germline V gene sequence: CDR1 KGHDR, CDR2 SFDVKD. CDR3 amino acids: CATSDGPGGPFAEAFY. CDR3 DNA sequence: TGTGCCACCAGTGATGGGCCGGGGGGGCCTTTCGCTGAAGCTTTCTAT.

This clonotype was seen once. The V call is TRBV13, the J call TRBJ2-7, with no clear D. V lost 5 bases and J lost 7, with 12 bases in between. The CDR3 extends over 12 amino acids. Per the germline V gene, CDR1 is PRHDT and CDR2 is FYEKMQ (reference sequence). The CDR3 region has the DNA TGTGCCAGCAGCCCCGGATTCGATGAGCAGTACTTC. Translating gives CASSPGFDEQYF.

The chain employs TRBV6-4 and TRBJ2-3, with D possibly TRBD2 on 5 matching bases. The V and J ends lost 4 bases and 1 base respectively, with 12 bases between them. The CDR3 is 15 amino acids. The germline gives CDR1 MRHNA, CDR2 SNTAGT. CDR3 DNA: TGTGCCAGCAGTGCCGAACTCGGGGGCACAGATACGCAGTATTTT. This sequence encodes CASSAELGGTDTQYF.

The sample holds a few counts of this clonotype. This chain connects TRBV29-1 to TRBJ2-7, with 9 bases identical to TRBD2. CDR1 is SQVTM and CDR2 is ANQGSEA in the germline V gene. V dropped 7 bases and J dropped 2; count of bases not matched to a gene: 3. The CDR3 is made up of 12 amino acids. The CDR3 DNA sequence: TGCAGCGCAGCGGGAGGAACCTACGAGCAGTACTTC. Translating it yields CSAAGGTYEQYF.

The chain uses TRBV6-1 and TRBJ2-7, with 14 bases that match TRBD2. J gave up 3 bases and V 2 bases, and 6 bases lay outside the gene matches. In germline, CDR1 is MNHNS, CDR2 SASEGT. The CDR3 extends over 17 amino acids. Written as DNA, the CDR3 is TGTGCCAGCAGTGAATCGGTGGGACTAGCGGGAGACTACGAGCAGTACTTC. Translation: CASSESVGLAGDYEQYF.

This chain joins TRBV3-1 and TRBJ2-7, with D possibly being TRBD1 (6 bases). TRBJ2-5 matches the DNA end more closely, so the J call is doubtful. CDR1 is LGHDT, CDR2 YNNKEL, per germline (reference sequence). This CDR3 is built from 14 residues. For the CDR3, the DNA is TGTGCCAGCAGCCCCTCCAGGGGCTGGGAGACCCAGTACTTC. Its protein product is CASSPSRGWETQYF.

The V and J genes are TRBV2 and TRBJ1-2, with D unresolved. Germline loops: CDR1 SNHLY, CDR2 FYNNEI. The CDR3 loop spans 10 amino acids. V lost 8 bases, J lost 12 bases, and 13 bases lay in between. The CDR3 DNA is TGTGCCAGCTCCGGACTCGCGGACACCTTC. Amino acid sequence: CASSGLADTF.

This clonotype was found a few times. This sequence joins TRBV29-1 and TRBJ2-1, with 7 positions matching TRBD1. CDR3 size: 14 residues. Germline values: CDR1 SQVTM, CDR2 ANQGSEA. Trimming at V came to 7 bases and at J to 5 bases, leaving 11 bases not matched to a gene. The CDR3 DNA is TGCAGCGCAGCCGGGACAGCTACTAACAATGAGCAGTTCTTC. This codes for CSAAGTATNNEQFF.

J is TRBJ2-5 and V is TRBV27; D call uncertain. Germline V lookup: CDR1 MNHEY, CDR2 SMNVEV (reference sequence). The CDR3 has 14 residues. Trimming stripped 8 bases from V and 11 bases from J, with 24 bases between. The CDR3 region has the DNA TGTGCCAGCCTCCCAAGTTGGCGAGGCGGTGAGCAGTACTTC. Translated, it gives CASLPSWRGGEQYF.

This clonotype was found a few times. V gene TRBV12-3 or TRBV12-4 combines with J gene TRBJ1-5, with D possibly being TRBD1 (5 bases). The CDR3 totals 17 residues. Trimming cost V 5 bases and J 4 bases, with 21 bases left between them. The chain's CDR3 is CASSPGRGLLTNQPQHF. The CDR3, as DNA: TGTGCCAGCAGTCCGGGACGAGGGTTGCTCACTAATCAGCCCCAGCATTTT.

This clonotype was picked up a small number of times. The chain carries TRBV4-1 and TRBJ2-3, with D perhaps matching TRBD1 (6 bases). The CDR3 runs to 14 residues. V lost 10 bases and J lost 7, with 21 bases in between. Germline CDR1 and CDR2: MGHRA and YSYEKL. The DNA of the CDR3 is TGCGCCAAGGGGGTTTGGGGGCACAACTATACGCAGTATTTT. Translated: CAKGVWGHNYTQYF.

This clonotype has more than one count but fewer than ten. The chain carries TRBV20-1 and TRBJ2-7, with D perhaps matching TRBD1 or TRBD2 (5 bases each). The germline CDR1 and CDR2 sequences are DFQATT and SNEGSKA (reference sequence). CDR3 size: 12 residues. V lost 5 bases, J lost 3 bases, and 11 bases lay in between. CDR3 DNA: TGCAGTGCTCGGGACCAAGTCTACGAGCAGTACTTC. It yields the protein CSARDQVYEQYF.

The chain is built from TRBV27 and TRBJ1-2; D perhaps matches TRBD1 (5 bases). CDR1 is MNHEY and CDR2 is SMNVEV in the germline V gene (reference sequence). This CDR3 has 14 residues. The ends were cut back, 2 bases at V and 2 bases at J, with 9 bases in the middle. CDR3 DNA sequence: TGTGCCAGCAGTTTAGGGGGACGAAACTATGGCTACACCTTC. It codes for CASSLGGRNYGYTF.

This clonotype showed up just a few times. CDR3 nucleotide sequence: TGTGCCAGCAGCTCCCCCTCTGAGGGCCTGGGGAACAATGAGCAGTTCTTC. As protein: CASSSPSEGLGNNEQFF. This chain connects TRBV7-3 to TRBJ2-1; D possibly corresponds to TRBD2 (5 bases). The germline V gene has CDR1 SGHTA and CDR2 FQGTGA. V lost 4 bases and J 5 bases, leaving 21 bases between the germline ends. This CDR3 is built from 17 residues.

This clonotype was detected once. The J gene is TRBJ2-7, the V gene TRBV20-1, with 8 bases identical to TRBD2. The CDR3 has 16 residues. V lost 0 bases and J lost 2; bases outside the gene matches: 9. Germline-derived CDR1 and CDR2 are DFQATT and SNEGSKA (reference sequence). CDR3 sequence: CSARDPLSGTPYEQYF. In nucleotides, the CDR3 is TGCAGTGCTAGAGATCCTCTTAGCGGGACACCCTACGAGCAGTACTTC.

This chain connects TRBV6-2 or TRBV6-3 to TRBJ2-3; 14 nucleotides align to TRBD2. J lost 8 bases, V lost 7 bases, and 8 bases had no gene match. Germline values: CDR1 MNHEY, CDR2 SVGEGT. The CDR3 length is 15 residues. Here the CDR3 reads CASTQGLAGEGTQYF. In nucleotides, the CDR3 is TGTGCCAGCACCCAGGGACTAGCGGGAGAAGGTACGCAGTATTTT.

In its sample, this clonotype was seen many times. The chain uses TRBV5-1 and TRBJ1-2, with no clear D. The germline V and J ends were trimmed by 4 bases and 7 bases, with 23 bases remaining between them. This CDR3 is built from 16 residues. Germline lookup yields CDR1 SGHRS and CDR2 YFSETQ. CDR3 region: CASSQRSGREDGGYTF. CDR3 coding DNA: TGCGCCAGCAGCCAGAGATCCGGGAGAGAAGACGGTGGCTACACCTTC.

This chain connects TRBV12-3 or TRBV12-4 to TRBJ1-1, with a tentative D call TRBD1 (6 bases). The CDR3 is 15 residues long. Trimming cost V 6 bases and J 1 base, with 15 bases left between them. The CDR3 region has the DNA TGTGCCAGCAGGCGGACAGTCTCCCGGAACACTGAAGCTTTCTTT. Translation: CASRRTVSRNTEAFF.

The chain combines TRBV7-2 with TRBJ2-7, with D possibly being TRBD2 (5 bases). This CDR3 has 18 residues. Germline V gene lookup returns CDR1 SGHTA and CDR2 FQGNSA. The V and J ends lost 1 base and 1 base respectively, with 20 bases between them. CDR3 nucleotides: TGTGCCAGCAGCTTAGGGGTCCCGTCGGGCGGGCTATCCTACGAGCAGTACTTC. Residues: CASSLGVPSGGLSYEQYF.

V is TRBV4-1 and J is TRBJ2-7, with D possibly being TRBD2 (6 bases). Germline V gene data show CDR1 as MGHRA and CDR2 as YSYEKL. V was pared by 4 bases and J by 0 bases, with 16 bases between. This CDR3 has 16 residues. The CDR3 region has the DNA TGCGCCAGCAGCCGCCTTCTAGCGCTTTCCTCCTACGAGCAGTACTTC. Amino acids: CASSRLLALSSYEQYF.

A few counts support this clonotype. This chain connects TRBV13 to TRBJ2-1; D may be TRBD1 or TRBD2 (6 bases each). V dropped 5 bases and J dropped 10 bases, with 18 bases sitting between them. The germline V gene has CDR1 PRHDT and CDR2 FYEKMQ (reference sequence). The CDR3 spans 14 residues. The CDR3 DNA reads TGTGCCAGCAGCCCACACTCGGGGGCTGTGGAGCAGTTCTTC. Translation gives CASSPHSGAVEQFF.

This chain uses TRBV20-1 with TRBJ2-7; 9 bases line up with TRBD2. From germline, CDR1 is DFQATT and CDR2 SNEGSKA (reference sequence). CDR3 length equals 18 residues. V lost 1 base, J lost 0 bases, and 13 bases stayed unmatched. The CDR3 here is CSARVSSGDDKSSYEQYF. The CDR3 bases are TGCAGTGCTAGAGTCTCTAGCGGGGACGATAAGAGCTCCTACGAGCAGTACTTC.